The clone carrying this T cell receptor beta chain was seen more than once but under ten times. Its antigen is not known. With 2 bases clipped from V and 7 bases from J, the junction kept 13 bases outside the gene matches. CDR3 length equals 17 residues. From germline, CDR1 is SGHNT and CDR2 YYREEE (reference sequence). The data were produced by immunoSEQ multiplex PCR, yet TCRdb's version contains in-frame clones alone and is incomplete. This sample has about 16,000 clones, with 80% found just once. This record belongs to a study of T cell clones after liver transplantation. Study-wide points: Rather than being deleted, graft donor-reactive T cells may have moved into the graft.

The TCR originated in a human patient who received a liver transplant. Some of the T cells may derive from the graft donor. The rearrangement uses TRBV5-4 and TRBJ2-1, with 9 bases fitting TRBD2. The sequences come from CD8+ T cells from blood, collected around 48 months after liver transplant. The CDR3: CASSFGGLPSGKNEQFF. In DNA form, the CDR3 reads TGTGCCAGCAGCTTTGGGGGCTTGCCTAGCGGGAAGAATGAGCAGTTCTTC.